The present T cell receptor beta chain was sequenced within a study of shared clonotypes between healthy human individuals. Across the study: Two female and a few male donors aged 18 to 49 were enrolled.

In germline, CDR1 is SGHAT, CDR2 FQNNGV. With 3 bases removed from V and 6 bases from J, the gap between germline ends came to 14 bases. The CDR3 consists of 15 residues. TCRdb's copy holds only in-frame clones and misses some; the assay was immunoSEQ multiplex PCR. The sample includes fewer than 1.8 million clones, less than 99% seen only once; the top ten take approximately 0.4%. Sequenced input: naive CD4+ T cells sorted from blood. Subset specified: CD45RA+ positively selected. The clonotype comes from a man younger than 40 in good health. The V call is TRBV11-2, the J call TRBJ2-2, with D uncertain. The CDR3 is CASSFRSVPSGELFF. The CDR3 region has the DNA TGTGCCAGCAGCTTCCGAAGCGTGCCATCCGGGGAGCTGTTTTTT.